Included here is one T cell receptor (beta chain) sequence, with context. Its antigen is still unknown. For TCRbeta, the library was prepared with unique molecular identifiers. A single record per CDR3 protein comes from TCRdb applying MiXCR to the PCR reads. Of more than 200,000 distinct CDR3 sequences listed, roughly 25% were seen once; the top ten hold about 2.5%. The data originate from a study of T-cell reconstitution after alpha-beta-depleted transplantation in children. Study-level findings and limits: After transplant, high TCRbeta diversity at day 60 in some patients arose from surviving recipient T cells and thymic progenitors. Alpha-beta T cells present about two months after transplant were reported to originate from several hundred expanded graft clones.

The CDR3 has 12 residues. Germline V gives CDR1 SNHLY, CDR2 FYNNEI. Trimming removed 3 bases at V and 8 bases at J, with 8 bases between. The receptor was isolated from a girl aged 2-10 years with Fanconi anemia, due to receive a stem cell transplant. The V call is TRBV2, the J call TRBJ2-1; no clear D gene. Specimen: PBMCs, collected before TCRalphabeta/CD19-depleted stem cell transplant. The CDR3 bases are TGTGCCAGCAGTGACCTATCGGATGAGCAGTTCTTC. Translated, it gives CASSDLSDEQFF.